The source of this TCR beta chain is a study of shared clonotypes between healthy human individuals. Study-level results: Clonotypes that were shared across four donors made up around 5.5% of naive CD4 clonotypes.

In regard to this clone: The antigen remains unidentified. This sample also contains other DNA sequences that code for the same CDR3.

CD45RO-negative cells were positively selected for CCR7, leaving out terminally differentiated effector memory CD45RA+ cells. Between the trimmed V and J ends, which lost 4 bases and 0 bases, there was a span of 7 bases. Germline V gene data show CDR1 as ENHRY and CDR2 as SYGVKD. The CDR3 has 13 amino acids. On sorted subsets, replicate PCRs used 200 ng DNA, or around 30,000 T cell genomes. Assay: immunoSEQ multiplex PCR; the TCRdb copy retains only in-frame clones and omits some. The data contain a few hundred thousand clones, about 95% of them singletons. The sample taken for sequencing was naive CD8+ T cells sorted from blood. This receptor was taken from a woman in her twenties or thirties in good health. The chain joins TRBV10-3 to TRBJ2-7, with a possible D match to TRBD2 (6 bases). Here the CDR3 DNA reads TGTGCCATCAGTGTCGGGAGCTCCTACGAGCAGTACTTC. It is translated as CAISVGSSYEQYF.